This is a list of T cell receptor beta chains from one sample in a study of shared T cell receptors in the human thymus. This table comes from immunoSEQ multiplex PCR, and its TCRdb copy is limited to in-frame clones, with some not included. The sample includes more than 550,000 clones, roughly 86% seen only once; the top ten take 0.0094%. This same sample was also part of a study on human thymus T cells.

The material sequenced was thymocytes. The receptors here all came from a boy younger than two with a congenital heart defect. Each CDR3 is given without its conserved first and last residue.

ASSSRTASEKLF,TRBV6-6
ASSLMGLAVREQY,TRBV14
ASSDFPQGNTEAF,TRBV6-1
ASSKPTGLGVLF,TRBV5-1
ASSSSGQNLTDTQY,TRBV18
SGLGQLQETQY,TRBV29-1
ASSTLAEHYNEQF,TRBV5-1
AGFGEPSYEQY,TRBV10-1
ASSLGIAPSTDTQY,TRBV5-1
ASSPPGEPNTGELF,TRBV28
ASSEAGEYEQF,TRBV25-1
ASSFSRDRTNEKLF,TRBV7-4
ASSKIVQAYGYT,TRBV21-1
ASRSSGLRQPQH,TRBV25-1
ASSLQDVGVGGELF,TRBV5-1
ASSTNPGQTYEQY,TRBV27
ASSEAGISGYGYNSPLH,TRBV6-1
ASSRGTGPYEQY,TRBV7-6
ASSLLTLAFQGTYNSPLH,TRBV5-1
ASSGHRGLDYNEQF,TRBV4-3
ASSYLYDSYNSPLH,TRBV6-6
ASKGRDRDEQY,TRBV4-2
ASSEDRVGEQY,TRBV11-2
ASSLTDRGYEQY,TRBV27
ASSGQGARYGYT,TRBV9
ATGQRI,TRBV30
ASSYQQGVDTEAF,TRBV6-5
ASSPPGRTWPSYNEQF,TRBV2
ASSQDPEGPDTQY,TRBV4-3
ASSVRRGATGELF,TRBV19
ASSPTPGGGGYT,TRBV6-5
ASSLHREPIYEQY,TRBV7-9
ASSKRRYGYP,TRBV21-1
ASSLGTAEQF,TRBV5-5
ASRPGQPMTNEKLF,TRBV6-6
ASSLLEYVNTEAF,TRBV5-1
SVEDGEIGGGRSYEQY,TRBV29-1
ASSFRNSGRPYNEQF,TRBV28
AISEKTGDEQY,TRBV10-3
ASSFIGTGRSGNTIY,TRBV28
ASSPYALRTGGIPTDTQY,TRBV4-1
ASSVVGGETDTQY,TRBV9